This TCR beta chain originates from a study of T cells after yellow fever vaccination. CDR1 is SGHRS, CDR2 YFSETQ, per germline. CDR3 length equals 12 residues. Trimming took off 4 bases at V and 3 bases at J, with 7 bases between the two ends. This clonotype came up many times. Its antigen is unknown. Study conclusions and caveats: The appearance of a small share of clonotypes in both CD4 and CD8 compartments was observed.

5'RACE template switching produced TCR cDNA carrying a universal primer site and UMIs. MiXCR was run by TCRdb on the 5' RACE reads, yielding one entry per CDR3 protein. The sample carries some 240,000 distinct CDR3 sequences, 5.2% recorded once. This TCR was sampled from a man between 18 and 35 years old who received the YFV17D yellow fever vaccine. V usage is TRBV5-1 and J usage is TRBJ2-5, with no clear D. Sequencing used CD4+ T cells sorted from PBMCs, obtained on the day of the yellow fever booster vaccination. The CDR3 is CASSPDEETQYF. CDR3 in DNA: TGCGCCAGCAGCCCGGACGAAGAGACCCAGTACTTC.